A selection of T cell receptor beta chains follows, all from one sample in a study of blood T cell repertoires in COVID-19. Data came from immunoSEQ multiplex PCR; TCRdb stores just in-frame clones and leaves some out. The sample holds some 86,000 clones, 65% to 85% seen once. Sequencing used peripheral blood. These receptors all come from a woman aged 80 or over with active or convalescent COVID-19. CDR3s include the opening cysteine and the closing phenylalanine or tryptophan. D genes are given only for firm matches. Clone size is stated in some rows and not others, as once, few, many or a class when expanded.

J | D | V | size | CDR3 | DNA
TRBJ2-5 | TRBD1 | TRBV7-2 | NA | CASNPQFTGGGETQYF | TGTGCCAGCAACCCACAGTTTACAGGGGGAGGAGAGACCCAGTACTTC
TRBJ2-7 | NA | TRBV2 | NA | CASSQDRYSSYEQYF | TGTGCCAGCAGCCAAGACAGGTATTCATCCTACGAGCAGTACTTC
TRBJ2-1 | TRBD2 | TRBV24-1 | NA | CATSTGTINEQFF | TGTGCCACCAGTACCGGGACTATTAATGAGCAGTTCTTC
TRBJ1-3 | NA | TRBV10-3 | NA | CAISFGLGDTIYF | TGTGCCATCAGTTTTGGCCTGGGAGACACCATATATTTT
TRBJ2-5 | TRBD1 | TRBV9 | NA | CASSVTGGGETQYF | TGTGCCAGCAGCGTGACAGGGGGCGGAGAGACCCAGTACTTC
TRBJ2-1 | TRBD1 | TRBV24-1 | NA | CATSELPRQGANYNEQFF | TGTGCCACCAGTGAACTTCCCCGACAGGGGGCAAATTACAATGAGCAGTTCTTC
TRBJ2-7 | NA | TRBV5-5 | NA | CASSLDRAFVF | TGTGCCAGCAGCTTGGACAGGGCCTTCGTCTTC
TRBJ2-7 | TRBD2 | TRBV7-9 | NA | CASSLLAGGTYEQYF | TGTGCCAGCAGCTTACTAGCGGGAGGTACCTACGAGCAGTACTTC
TRBJ1-6 | NA | TRBV11-3 | few | CASSFVTANSPLHF | TGTGCCAGCAGCTTCGTGACAGCTAATTCACCCCTCCACTTT
TRBJ1-3 | TRBD1 | TRBV20-1 | once | CSASTTGAGNTIYF | TGCAGTGCTAGTACAACAGGGGCTGGAAACACCATATATTTT
TRBJ2-3 | NA | TRBV7-3 | NA | CASSLMGLRANTQYF | TGTGCCAGCAGCTTAATGGGGCTCAGGGCTAATACGCAGTATTTT
TRBJ2-7 | TRBD2 | TRBV14 | once | CASSPSGRAPYEQYF | TGTGCCAGCAGCCCTAGCGGGAGGGCCCCCTACGAGCAGTACTTC
TRBJ2-7 | TRBD2 | TRBV5-1 | NA | CASSLGLGSGRAFSRNEQYF | TGCGCCAGCAGCTTGGGCCTTGGTAGCGGGAGGGCCTTCTCTAGGAACGAGCAGTACTTC
TRBJ2-4 | NA | TRBV9 | once | CASSETVTENIQYF | TGTGCCAGCAGCGAGACAGTAACCGAAAACATTCAGTACTTC
TRBJ2-5 | TRBD2 | TRBV28 | NA | CASTRTSGGQETQYF | TGTGCCAGCACCAGGACTAGCGGGGGGCAAGAGACCCAGTACTTC
TRBJ2-3 | TRBD2 | TRBV11-3 | once | CASSLEATGGTPSQYF | TGTGCCAGCAGCTTAGAAGCGACGGGGGGGACCCCCTCGCAGTATTTT
TRBJ1-5 | TRBD1 | TRBV5-4 | NA | CASSLQGSDQPQHF | TGTGCCAGCAGCTTACAGGGGTCGGATCAGCCCCAGCATTTT
TRBJ2-3 | NA | TRBV5-1 | NA | CASSLAPDIYTQYF | TGCGCCAGCAGCTTGGCACCGGACATCTATACGCAGTATTTT
TRBJ1-4 | NA | TRBV10-3 | NA | CAISDPTTNEKLFF | TGTGCCATCAGTGATCCAACAACTAATGAAAAACTGTTTTTT
TRBJ1-1 | NA | TRBV5-6 | few | CASSLIAVMNTEAFF | TGTGCCAGCAGCTTGATTGCGGTCATGAACACTGAAGCTTTCTTT
TRBJ2-2 | TRBD2 | TRBV13 | NA | CASSLPPGLARSGELFF | TGTGCCAGCAGCTTACCTCCGGGACTAGCGAGGTCCGGGGAGCTGTTTTTT
TRBJ2-1 | NA | TRBV5-5 | NA | CASSLFTGSYNEQFF | TGTGCCAGCAGCTTGTTCACAGGTTCCTACAATGAGCAGTTCTTC
TRBJ1-6 | NA | TRBV15 | NA | CATRGGGRDSPLHF | TGTGCCACCCGGGGAGGTGGGAGGGATTCACCCCTCCACTTT
TRBJ1-4 | NA | TRBV18 | NA | CASSLTSGHFQEKLFF | TGTGCCAGCTCACTCACCTCGGGACATTTTCAAGAAAAACTGTTTTTT
TRBJ2-1 | NA | TRBV4-2 | NA | CASSRWGAHEQFF | TGTGCCAGCAGCCGGTGGGGAGCGCATGAGCAGTTCTTC
TRBJ2-1 | NA | TRBV15 | NA | CATSRSPSGEQFF | TGTGCCACCAGCAGAAGCCCTAGTGGTGAGCAGTTCTTC
TRBJ2-5 | NA | TRBV28 | few | CASSSRQGRGETQYF | TGTGCCAGCAGTTCCCGGCAGGGGAGGGGAGAGACCCAGTACTTC
TRBJ2-6 | NA | TRBV7-9 | NA | CASSFSRTGANVLTF | TGTGCCAGCAGCTTTTCTAGGACTGGGGCCAACGTCCTGACTTTC
TRBJ1-1 | NA | TRBV5-1 | NA | CASSFLGPTVTEAFF | TGCGCCAGCAGCTTTTTAGGCCCGACAGTCACTGAAGCTTTCTTT
TRBJ1-2 | TRBD1 | TRBV7-8 | NA | CASSPPGQGANYGYTF | TGTGCCAGCAGCCCACCGGGACAGGGAGCTAACTATGGCTACACCTTC
TRBJ1-3 | NA | TRBV29-1 | NA | CSGRVGNTIYF | TGCAGCGGCAGGGTTGGAAACACCATATATTTT
TRBJ1-1 | NA | TRBV18 | NA | CASSPRGNEAFF | TGTGCCAGCTCACCTCGGGGAAATGAAGCTTTCTTT
TRBJ2-6 | NA | TRBV7-2 | NA | CASSPPGSGANVLTF | TGTGCCAGCAGCCCCCCAGGGTCTGGGGCCAACGTCCTGACTTTC
TRBJ1-4 | NA | TRBV27 | NA | CASSFQQGSNEKLFF | TGTGCCAGCAGTTTCCAACAGGGATCTAATGAAAAACTGTTTTTT
TRBJ1-2 | TRBD1 | TRBV30 | NA | CAWMDRGGYTF | TGTGCCTGGATGGACAGGGGTGGCTACACCTTC
TRBJ2-5 | NA | TRBV28 | once | CASRYSSGETQYF | TGTGCCAGCAGGTACTCCTCAGGGGAGACCCAGTACTTC
TRBJ2-7 | NA | TRBV21-1 | NA | CASNAPGHPYEQYF | TGTGCCAGCAATGCCCCGGGACACCCCTACGAGCAGTACTTC
TRBJ1-1 | NA | TRBV4-2 | NA | CASSQGGNTEAFF | TGTGCCAGCAGCCAAGGCGGGAACACTGAAGCTTTCTTT
TRBJ1-3 | NA | TRBV6-5 | NA | CASIVGRVAGNTIYF | TGTGCCAGCATTGTGGGCAGGGTGGCTGGAAACACCATATATTTT
TRBJ1-2 | TRBD1 | TRBV6-5 | NA | CASRPLDRASGYTF | TGTGCCAGCAGACCCCTAGACAGGGCGTCGGGCTACACCTTC
TRBJ2-1 | TRBD2 | TRBV11-2 | few | CASSSAVGGIYNEQFF | TGTGCCAGCAGCTCCGCCGTGGGGGGGATCTACAATGAGCAGTTCTTC
TRBJ1-5 | TRBD1 | TRBV2 | few | CASREGQGLQPQHF | TGTGCCAGCAGAGAAGGACAGGGTCTGCAGCCCCAGCATTTT
TRBJ1-1 | NA | TRBV28 | NA | CASRHLNTEAFF | TGTGCCAGTAGACACTTGAACACTGAAGCTTTCTTT
TRBJ2-3 | TRBD2 | TRBV19 | NA | CASSIQREGLTIDTQYF | TGTGCCAGTAGTATCCAGCGGGAGGGCCTTACTATAGATACGCAGTATTTT
TRBJ2-3 | NA | TRBV2 | NA | CASSLLTDTQYF | TGTGCCAGCAGCCTCCTCACAGATACGCAGTATTTT
TRBJ1-1 | NA | TRBV7-3 | NA | CASSLVRGTEAFF | TGTGCCAGCAGCTTAGTCCGGGGAACTGAAGCTTTCTTT
TRBJ2-1 | NA | TRBV5-1 | NA | CASSPWSEGTLNEQFF | TGCGCCAGCAGCCCCTGGAGTGAGGGCACCCTAAATGAGCAGTTCTTC
TRBJ2-3 | NA | TRBV7-9 | NA | CASSQRRGDTDTQYF | TGTGCCAGCAGCCAACGACGGGGTGACACAGATACGCAGTATTTT
TRBJ2-1 | TRBD2 | TRBV28 | NA | CASSTLAGVPNEQFF | TGTGCCAGCAGTACACTAGCGGGAGTCCCCAATGAGCAGTTCTTC
TRBJ2-3 | TRBD2 | TRBV6-4 | NA | CASSDPIKATSGLSTDTQYF | TGTGCCAGCAGTGACCCAATAAAAGCTACTAGCGGGTTAAGCACAGATACGCAGTATTTT
TRBJ1-1 | TRBD1 | TRBV7-9 | NA | CASRLSPTGSNTEAFF | TGTGCCAGCAGGTTGAGCCCGACAGGGTCGAACACTGAAGCTTTCTTT
TRBJ1-5 | NA | TRBV5-1 | NA | CASSLVGQDGNQPQHF | TGCGCCAGCAGCTTGGTGGGGCAGGACGGCAATCAGCCCCAGCATTTT
TRBJ1-5 | TRBD1 | TRBV2 | NA | CASSRITGGRHF | TGTGCCAGCAGCCGCATTACAGGGGGGAGGCATTTT
TRBJ2-5 | TRBD2 | TRBV2 | NA | CASSLAEQETQYF | TGTGCCAGCAGTCTAGCGGAACAAGAGACCCAGTACTTC